This T cell receptor (beta chain) was sequenced in a study of T cell repertoires and HLA-DP antigens. The CDR3 has 18 amino acids. CDR1 is MNHEY, CDR2 SMNVEV, per germline (reference sequence). Trimming removed 1 base from V and 5 bases from J, with 23 bases in between. TCRdb's copy holds only in-frame clones and misses some; the assay was immunoSEQ multiplex PCR. The sample has over 100,000 clones; 90% to 95% are singletons. Comment on this clone: No antigen is known for it.

V is TRBV27 and J is TRBJ1-1; D may be TRBD1 (5 bases). The sequenced material came from CD4+ T cells from PBMCs. The TCR sequence derives from a woman aged 18-29 years in good health and CMV-seronegative. Written as DNA, the CDR3 is TGTGCCAGCAGTTTATTTGCCCGGGGACTCCAAAGGGAAACTGAAGCTTTCTTT. Translated, it gives CASSLFARGLQRETEAFF.